The sequence of this TCR beta chain was determined in a study of blood T cells in healthy people across ages. Study-level points and caveats: TCR beta diversity tracked closely with naive T cell percentage.

Points on this clonotype: Its specificity is unknown.

CDR1 and CDR2 (germline): LNHDA, SQIVND (reference sequence). CDR3 length: 15 residues. V dropped 3 bases and J dropped 0 bases, with 10 bases sitting between them. Alongside a J-beta primer mix, a sample-barcoded 5' primer served in a second PCR lasting roughly 7 to 11 cycles. Each cDNA molecule, via a template-switch adaptor with 12 random nucleotides, was tagged. TCRdb analysed the 5' RACE reads with MiXCR anew, one entry per CDR3 protein. This table holds about 1.4 million distinct CDR3 sequences, approximately 59% found once. The chain recombines TRBV19 with TRBJ2-3; no clear D gene. The sample comprised blood. The TCR was taken from a man younger than 35 in good health. CDR3 protein: CASSIKVLSTDTQYF. For the CDR3, the DNA is TGTGCCAGTAGTATTAAAGTCCTAAGCACAGATACGCAGTATTTT.